In its sample, the clone carrying this T cell receptor beta chain was seen many times. The investigators amplified TCR beta CDR3 regions from RNA transcripts. When the TCR CDR3 underwent first-round RT-PCR, the HTBI primer set was used. One entry per CDR3 protein, called by TCRdb with MiXCR from the multiplex PCR reads. The table includes about 400,000 distinct CDR3 sequences, over 12% detected once. This specimen comes from a study of T cells in Graves' hyperthyroidism and ophthalmopathy. This TCR derives from a man younger than 35 with Graves' ophthalmopathy. The specimen sequenced was blood.

CDR3 in DNA: TGTGCCAGCAGCTTAGACCCCTACAACGAGCAGTACTTC. This gives the protein CASSLDPYNEQYF. The chain has TRBV13 and TRBJ2-7, with D unresolved. Trimming took off 1 base at V and 5 bases at J, with 9 bases between the two ends. CDR3 length equals 13 residues. Germline V gene sequence: CDR1 PRHDT, CDR2 FYEKMQ (reference sequence).